The T cell receptor (beta chain) described here comes from a study of blood T cell repertoires in COVID-19. The recovered donors of Cohort 3 showed two negative PCRs, clearance, or symptom resolution. V lost 1 base to trimming and J lost 7 bases, with 5 bases between them. The length of the CDR3 is 11 residues. The V gene's germline CDR1 is LGHDT and CDR2 YNNKEL (reference sequence). Sequencing used immunoSEQ multiplex PCR; TCRdb keeps in-frame clones, though not all of them. The sample yields hundreds of thousands of clones, 80% to 90% seen once. The sequenced sample consisted of PBMCs or T cells enriched from blood (not recorded which). This receptor was taken from a man aged 30 to 39 who had recovered from COVID-19. This chain uses TRBV3-1 (or the pseudogene TRBV3-2) with TRBJ2-7, with D unclear. The CDR3 loop is CASSQAAEQYF. Written as DNA, the CDR3 is TGTGCCAGCAGCCAAGCCGCGGAGCAGTACTTC.